The sequence of this T cell receptor beta chain was determined in a study of blood T cell repertoires in COVID-19. Here immunoSEQ multiplex PCR was the method, and the copy in TCRdb shows in-frame clones only, minus some. The repertoire holds about 210,000 clones, with approximately 90% as singletons. This CDR3 contains 14 residues. The germline CDR1 and CDR2 sequences are KGHSH and LQKENI. The V end was cut by 1 base, the J end by 4 bases, with 10 bases between. This sequence joins TRBV18 and TRBJ1-1; D not certain. The sequence derives from a man between 18 and 29 years old with acute COVID-19. Specimen: PBMCs or T cells enriched from blood (not recorded which). The CDR3 coding sequence is TGTGCCAGCTCACCACGGAGGGATCCCACTGAAGCTTTCTTT. Translation: CASSPRRDPTEAFF.